This record covers a single T cell receptor (beta chain). These data belong to a study of cytomegalovirus exposure and HLA in healthy donors. This CDR3 comprises 16 residues. Germline V CDR1 and CDR2: ENHRY, SYGVKD. V was cut by 3 bases and J by 2 bases, with 16 bases left in between. The PCR employed 60 Vbeta primers together with 13 Jbeta primers. The table came from immunoSEQ multiplex PCR; TCRdb's copy has only in-frame clones and leaves some out. The sample shows approximately 100,000 clones, 65% of them seen only once. This clonotype was obtained from a man aged 25 to 40 in good health and CMV-seropositive. The rearrangement links TRBV10-3 to TRBJ1-2; D might be TRBD1 (6 bases). The sequenced material came from PBMCs. Here the CDR3 DNA reads TGTGCCATCAGTGATTTAGTAAGGACAGAGAACTATGGCTACACCTTC. Translating gives CAISDLVRTENYGYTF.